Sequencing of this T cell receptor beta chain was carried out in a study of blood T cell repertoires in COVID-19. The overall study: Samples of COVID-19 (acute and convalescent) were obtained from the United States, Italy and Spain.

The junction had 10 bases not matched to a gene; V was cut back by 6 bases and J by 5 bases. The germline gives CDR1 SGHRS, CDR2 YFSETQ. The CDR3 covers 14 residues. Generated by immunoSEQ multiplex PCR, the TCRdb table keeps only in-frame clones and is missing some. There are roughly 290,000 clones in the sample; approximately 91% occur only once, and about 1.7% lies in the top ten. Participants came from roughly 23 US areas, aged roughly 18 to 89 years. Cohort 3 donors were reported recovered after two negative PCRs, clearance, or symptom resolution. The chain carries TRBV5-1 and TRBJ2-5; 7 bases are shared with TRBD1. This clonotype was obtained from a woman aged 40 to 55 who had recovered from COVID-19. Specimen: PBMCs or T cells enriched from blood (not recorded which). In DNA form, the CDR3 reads TGCGCCAGCACCGTAGACAGGGATTGGGAGACCCAGTACTTC. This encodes CASTVDRDWETQYF.